Detailed here is one T cell receptor (beta chain). Antigen: not known. The sample originates from a study of T cell responses to AZD1222 COVID-19 vaccine. Study results and limitations: Clonal diversity may have been underestimated in mostly white British donors.

Germline V gives CDR1 SGHVS, CDR2 FQNEAQ. Losses at the gene ends were 4 bases for V and 6 bases for J; bases not matched to a gene: 9. This CDR3 contains 16 residues. This table comes from immunoSEQ multiplex PCR, and its TCRdb copy is limited to in-frame clones, with some not included. This sample yields about 180,000 clones, of which roughly 88% are seen a single time; around 10% belongs to the top ten. Pooling was applied to second doses at about 4 or about 12 weeks. The sequence came from an adult who received the AZD1222 COVID-19 vaccine. This chain joins TRBV7-8 and TRBJ1-6, with 7 bases fitting TRBD1. Material: peripheral blood, obtained 28 days after the second AZD1222 dose. The CDR3 protein is CASSSLTGVGNSPLHF. The CDR3 DNA follows: TGTGCCAGCAGCTCGCTCACAGGGGTCGGTAATTCACCCCTCCACTTT.